These 16 T cell receptor beta chains were sequenced from one sample in a study of T cell repertoires in cytomegalovirus infection. TCRdb fed the reads into MiXCR, producing one record per CDR3 protein. Among 550,000 to 850,000 distinct CDR3 sequences listed, around 32% were seen once. These TCRs are of unknown antigen specificity. The specimen was cultured PBMCs, collected from culture after CMV antigen stimulation. These receptors were collected from a human donor in good health (CMV status not recorded). Some clones in this sample may be carry-over from other donors' samples.

This clonotype appeared a few times. V gene TRBV29-1 combines with J gene TRBJ2-5; D is undetermined. The CDR3 loop spans 8 amino acids. The germline V gene encodes CDR1 SQVTM and CDR2 ANQGSEA. V was trimmed by 6 bases and J by 5 bases, leaving 1 base between them. CDR3 amino acids: CSVETQYF. In nucleotides, the CDR3 is TGCAGCGTGGAGACCCAGTACTTC.

The chain is built from TRBV27 and TRBJ2-3; weak D call: TRBD1 (6 bases). The CDR3 totals 14 residues. CDR1 is MNHEY, CDR2 SMNVEV, per germline (reference sequence). The V gene lost 8 bases and the J gene lost 3 bases, with 15 bases spanning the gap. CDR3 sequence: CASGHSQGTDTQYF. DNA for the CDR3: TGTGCCAGCGGTCATAGCCAGGGGACAGATACGCAGTATTTT.

This rearrangement joins TRBV12-3 or TRBV12-4 to TRBJ2-5; 10 nucleotides line up with TRBD2. The CDR3 contains 17 residues. V trimming: 0 bases; J trimming: 5 bases; junction bases outside the gene matches: 9. The CDR3 reads CASSLAALAGAGETQYF. The CDR3 DNA follows: TGTGCCAGCAGTTTAGCCGCCCTAGCGGGAGCCGGGGAGACCCAGTACTTC.

This clonotype has a handful of counts. The chain has TRBV12-3 or TRBV12-4 and TRBJ1-2; D possibly corresponds to TRBD1 (5 bases). The CDR3 totals 14 residues. V lost 4 bases and J 4 bases, leaving 13 bases between the germline ends. CDR3 sequence reads: CASSSPGTIYGYTF. The DNA of the CDR3 is TGTGCCAGCAGTTCTCCAGGGACCATCTATGGCTACACCTTC.

There are a few counts of this clonotype. V usage is TRBV12-3 or TRBV12-4 and J usage is TRBJ1-2, with D tentatively TRBD1 (5 bases). This CDR3 comprises 14 residues. Trimming took 2 bases from V and 4 from J, leaving 11 bases between them. The CDR3: CASSLRGLLYGYTF. CDR3 in DNA: TGTGCCAGCAGTTTACGGGGACTTCTCTATGGCTACACCTTC.

The V call is TRBV6-5, the J call TRBJ2-1; 7 positions match TRBD2. CDR1 and CDR2 (germline): MNHEY, SVGAGI. The CDR3 length is 16 residues. With 5 bases clipped from V and 2 bases from J, the junction kept 9 bases outside the gene matches. The DNA of the CDR3 is TGTGCCAGCAGTCGAAGGGAGGGGATACCCTACAATGAGCAGTTCTTC. Protein: CASSRREGIPYNEQFF.

The chain recombines TRBV6-8 with TRBJ1-2, with D perhaps matching TRBD1 (5 bases). This CDR3 spans 12 amino acids. Trimming took off 5 bases at V and 8 bases at J, with 12 bases between the two ends. Germline values: CDR1 MNHGY, CDR2 SAAAGT. CDR3 in DNA: TGTGCCAGCAGTCCTGGACGGGGGGGCTACACCTTC. Its translation is CASSPGRGGYTF.

The CDR3 here is CAISEGNRDGLTGELFF. The CDR3 DNA follows: TGTGCCATCAGTGAGGGCAACCGAGACGGACTGACCGGGGAGCTGTTTTTT. The chain has TRBV10-3 and TRBJ2-2, with a possible D match to TRBD2 (5 bases). With 2 bases removed from V and 5 bases from J, the gap between germline ends came to 18 bases. CDR1 is ENHRY, CDR2 SYGVKD, per germline. The CDR3 is 17 residues long.

A few counts support this clonotype. The chain joins TRBV12-3 or TRBV12-4 to TRBJ2-3; D remains unclear. The CDR3 extends over 13 amino acids. V was clipped by 3 bases and J by 8 bases, with 12 bases between them. This chain's CDR3 is CASSFSLSGTQYF. CDR3 nucleotide sequence: TGTGCCAGCAGTTTTTCCCTCAGTGGTACGCAGTATTTT.

In this sample, this clonotype turned up a few times. The chain is built from TRBV4-1 and TRBJ1-2, with 9 positions matching TRBD1. There are 15 residues in the CDR3. The germline CDR1 and CDR2 sequences are MGHRA and YSYEKL. V trimming: 6 bases; J trimming: 4 bases; junction bases outside the gene matches: 9. In DNA, the CDR3 is TGCGCCAGCAGGACCGAGGGGACAGGGTCCTATGGCTACACCTTC. Protein: CASRTEGTGSYGYTF.

In nucleotides, the CDR3 is TGTGCCAGCTCACCCCAGCGCGACGAGCAGTACTTC. Its translation: CASSPQRDEQYF. This chain links TRBV18 with TRBJ2-7; D is unresolved. The CDR3 sequence is 12 residues long. Germline CDR1 KGHSH, CDR2 LQKENI. With 3 bases removed from V and 5 bases from J, the gap between germline ends came to 8 bases.

This chain joins TRBV2 and TRBJ2-3; no firm D call. The V end lost 8 bases, the J end lost 0 bases, and 6 bases lay between the germline ends. This CDR3 contains 12 residues. Germline-derived CDR1 and CDR2 are SNHLY and FYNNEI. The CDR3 here is CASRLSTDTQYF. In DNA form, the CDR3 reads TGTGCCAGCCGGCTAAGCACAGATACGCAGTATTTT.

The chain links TRBV2 to TRBJ1-6; D is uncertain. Germline V gene data show CDR1 as SNHLY and CDR2 as FYNNEI. V shed 3 bases and J shed 0 bases, with 9 bases lying between them. The CDR3 is made up of 16 amino acids. The CDR3 sequence is CASSDRRSSYNSPLHF. CDR3 nucleotide sequence: TGTGCCAGCAGTGACAGGAGGAGCTCCTATAATTCACCCCTCCACTTT.

V usage is TRBV19 and J usage is TRBJ2-5; 11 nucleotides line up with TRBD1. The CDR3 loop spans 18 amino acids. Germline V gene data show CDR1 as LNHDA and CDR2 as SQIVND (reference sequence). V lost 8 bases to trimming and J lost 7 bases; unmatched junction nucleotides: 21. The CDR3 loop is CASSNSGQGVGAYRTQYF. CDR3 in DNA: TGTGCCAGTTCTAACTCGGGACAGGGGGTCGGAGCCTATAGGACCCAGTACTTC.

This clonotype was counted between two and nine times. This rearrangement joins TRBV19 to TRBJ1-4; perhaps TRBD1 as D (6 bases). The CDR3 is made up of 15 amino acids. Trimming took off 8 bases at V and 4 bases at J, with 17 bases between the two ends. Germline CDR1 reads LNHDA; CDR2 reads SQIVND (reference sequence). This CDR3 is CASGRQAQLNEKLFF. Here the CDR3 DNA reads TGTGCCAGTGGAAGACAGGCGCAGCTTAATGAAAAACTGTTTTTT.

The chain joins TRBV6-2 or TRBV6-3 to TRBJ2-5; unclear D gene. Germline V lookup: CDR1 MNHEY, CDR2 SVGEGT. The germline V and J ends were trimmed by 2 bases and 10 bases, with 11 bases remaining between them. The CDR3 is 12 residues long. The CDR3 spells CASSYRNMGQYF. CDR3 nucleotide sequence: TGTGCCAGCAGTTACCGGAACATGGGCCAGTACTTC.